One and the same sample provided the 19 T cell receptor beta chains below, sequenced in a study of post-analysis software for immune sequencing data (dated by TCRdb to 2014 to 2015). The research as a whole found: Roughly 5 TRBV segments, including TRBV5-6, TRBV5-1 and TRBV20-1, were significantly more frequent in patients than controls.

These receptors are not linked to any known antigen. The protocol used for the library was PCR. Sequencing instrument: Illumina HiSeq 2500. Unique molecular identifiers were incorporated into TCR beta cDNA libraries to reduce PCR and sequencing biases. TCRdb applied fastp at Q25 and MiXCR to the public reads, then kept only in-frame beta chains. CDR3 protein sequences are deduplicated, and each keeps its most common genes and DNA. This sample holds about 430,000 distinct CDR3 sequences; less than 40% were observed only once. 7.5% to 8.5% of the sample is in the top ten clones. The sequenced sample was blood. These receptors all stem from a girl aged 2-10 years with multiple sclerosis.

This clonotype showed up just a few times. V usage is TRBV5-8 and J usage is TRBJ2-3; 8 nucleotides match TRBD2. J lost 9 bases, V lost 0 bases, and 9 bases had no gene match. CDR1 is SGHTS, CDR2 YDEGEE, per germline. The CDR3 totals 15 residues. This CDR3 is CASSLASGSKYTQYF. The CDR3 bases are TGTGCCAGCAGCTTGGCTAGCGGGTCAAAGTACACGCAGTATTTT.

The chain joins TRBV20-1 to TRBJ1-1; no reliable D call. CDR1 is DFQATT and CDR2 is SNEGSKA in the germline V gene (reference sequence). CDR3 length: 13 amino acids. V lost 1 base and J 1 base, leaving 7 bases between the germline ends. In DNA, the CDR3 is TGCAGTGCTAGAGTTCCGGAGAACACTGAAGCTTTCTTT. This sequence encodes CSARVPENTEAFF.

The chain couples TRBV5-1 to TRBJ1-1, with D possibly TRBD1 on 5 matching bases. Germline V CDR1 and CDR2: SGHRS, YFSETQ. Trimming left V 3 bases short and J 4 bases short, with 13 bases between. The CDR3 is 14 amino acids. The CDR3 sequence: CASSSPFGGTEAFF. CDR3 nucleotides: TGCGCCAGCAGCTCACCTTTTGGGGGCACTGAAGCTTTCTTT.

In DNA, the CDR3 is TGTGCCAGCAGCGGAGGTTTCGGAGGCTCTGGGGCCAACGTCCTGACTTTC. It specifies CASSGGFGGSGANVLTF. The V call is TRBV9, the J call TRBJ2-6, with D tentatively TRBD2 (5 bases). The V gene's germline CDR1 is SGDLS and CDR2 YYNGEE. This CDR3 spans 17 amino acids. V dropped 3 bases and J dropped 0 bases, with 13 bases sitting between them.

This chain links TRBV20-1 with TRBJ2-4; D might be TRBD2 (6 bases). The germline gives CDR1 DFQATT, CDR2 SNEGSKA (reference sequence). The germline V and J ends were trimmed by 3 bases and 0 bases, with 12 bases remaining between them. The CDR3 is made up of 15 amino acids. The DNA for the CDR3 is TGCAGTGCTAGGGGACTCCAGCTAGCCAAAAACATTCAGTACTTC. Protein product: CSARGLQLAKNIQYF.

The rearrangement uses TRBV28 and TRBJ1-1; maybe TRBD1 (6 bases). This CDR3 has 15 amino acids. CDR1 is MDHEN, CDR2 SYDVKM, per germline. V lost 5 bases and J lost 4, with 17 bases in between. The CDR3 DNA sequence: TGTGCCAGCAGTCATAGGCCAGAGGGGGTCACTGAAGCTTTCTTT. This codes for CASSHRPEGVTEAFF.

The chain combines TRBV20-1 with TRBJ2-7, with TRBD2 as a possible D gene (5 bases). CDR3 length: 12 residues. Trimming removed 3 bases at V and 5 bases at J, with 11 bases between. Germline values: CDR1 DFQATT, CDR2 SNEGSKA (reference sequence). In DNA form, the CDR3 reads TGCAGTGCTAGTTTTACGGGGAACGAGCAGTACTTC. It translates to CSASFTGNEQYF.

This clonotype was seen a few times. The V gene is TRBV12-3 or TRBV12-4, the J gene TRBJ1-2, with D possibly matching TRBD1 (6 bases). With 3 bases removed from V and 7 bases from J, the gap between germline ends came to 12 bases. The CDR3 loop spans 13 amino acids. The CDR3 sequence: CASSLVQGGGYTF. In nucleotides, the CDR3 is TGTGCCAGCAGTTTGGTACAGGGCGGTGGCTACACCTTC.

The genes are TRBV7-2 and TRBJ1-2, with 8 positions matching TRBD1. The V and J ends lost 3 bases and 8 bases, in that order; junction bases with no gene match: 11. The CDR3 is 15 amino acids. In germline, CDR1 is SGHTA, CDR2 FQGNSA. The CDR3 DNA reads as TGTGCCAGCAGCTTTCGGACAGGGAAAAGGGGAGGCTACACCTTC. Residues: CASSFRTGKRGGYTF. The full variable domain, completed using reference TRBV7-2 and TRBJ1-2, is GAGVSQSPSNKVTEKGKDVELRCDPISGHTALYWYRQSLGQGLEFLIYFQGNSAPDKSGLPSDRFSAERTGGSVSTLTIQRTQQEDSAVYLCASSFRTGKRGGYTFGSGTRLTVV.

The chain is built from TRBV5-1 and TRBJ2-5; TRBD2 might be the D (5 bases). The V and J ends lost 0 bases and 4 bases respectively, with 16 bases between them. Per germline, CDR1 SGHRS and CDR2 YFSETQ. The CDR3 runs to 16 residues. The DNA for the CDR3 is TGCGCCAGCAGCTTGGGATATGAGGGCCGGGGAGAGACCCAGTACTTC. Protein product: CASSLGYEGRGETQYF.

In regard to this clonotype: At one boundary the junction diverges from the germline segment, which might be a read error. The V gene is TRBV5-1, the J gene TRBJ2-5, with a weak D call TRBD1 (6 bases). TRBJ2-7 explains the end of the DNA better; the J call may be wrong. In germline, CDR1 is SGHRS, CDR2 YFSETQ. This CDR3 is 14 amino acids long. CDR3 nucleotides: TGCGCCAGCAGCTTAAGGACAGAGTCCTGCGAGCAGTACTTC. Protein sequence: CASSLRTESCEQYF.

This chain links TRBV6-1 with TRBJ2-7, with D possibly TRBD2 on 6 matching bases. Trimming removed 1 base from V and 5 bases from J, with 15 bases in between. Germline CDR1 MNHNS, CDR2 SASEGT. The CDR3 has 15 residues. The CDR3 DNA is TGTGCCAGCAGTGAAGAGCATCGGGGGAGGAACGAGCAGTACTTC. Amino acids: CASSEEHRGRNEQYF.

This clonotype was observed a few times. The rearrangement links TRBV6-6 to TRBJ2-3; TRBD2 matches at 7 bases. Losses at the gene ends were 6 bases for V and 4 bases for J; bases not matched to a gene: 13. CDR1 is MNHNY, CDR2 SVGAGI, per germline (reference sequence). The CDR3 covers 16 residues. The CDR3 spells CASSPRGRAGSDTQYF. CDR3 nucleotide sequence: TGTGCCAGCAGCCCCCGGGGGAGGGCCGGGTCAGATACGCAGTATTTT.

The chain employs TRBV20-1 and TRBJ2-3; D call uncertain. The CDR3 consists of 15 residues. Germline CDR1 and CDR2: DFQATT and SNEGSKA (reference sequence). V lost 0 bases, J lost 2 bases, and 12 bases lay in between. The DNA for the CDR3 is TGCAGTGCTAGAGATGAAAGGGAAAACACAGATACGCAGTATTTT. It is translated as CSARDERENTDTQYF.

The V and J genes are TRBV4-2 and TRBJ2-7; the match to TRBD2 covers 7 bases. After removal of 0 bases from V and 5 bases from J, the junction contained 7 bases not matched to a gene. Looked up from germline, CDR1 is LGHNA and CDR2 is YNFKEQ. This CDR3 spans 15 amino acids. The CDR3 DNA sequence: TGTGCCAGCAGCCAAGAAGGGGTGACTAGCAACGAGCAGTACTTC. Translation gives CASSQEGVTSNEQYF.

This chain links TRBV10-3 with TRBJ2-7, with D possibly TRBD2 on 7 matching bases. With 3 bases removed from V and 0 bases from J, the gap between germline ends came to 12 bases. Germline CDR1 ENHRY, CDR2 SYGVKD. This CDR3 is built from 15 residues. The CDR3 region has the DNA TGTGCCATCAGTGAAGGGGGGGACAACTCCTACGAGCAGTACTTC. It yields the protein CAISEGGDNSYEQYF.

The genes are TRBV6-5 and TRBJ1-5; 10 bases line up with TRBD1. Germline-derived CDR1 and CDR2 are MNHEY and SVGAGI. V lost 2 bases and J lost 2; bases outside the gene matches: 0. This CDR3 comprises 15 residues. CDR3 in amino acids: CASSYGTGGNQPQHF. The CDR3, as DNA: TGTGCCAGCAGTTACGGGACAGGGGGCAATCAGCCCCAGCATTTT.

The chain recombines TRBV7-2 with TRBJ2-5; 7 positions agree with TRBD2. The CDR3 covers 19 residues. With V trimmed by 5 bases and J by 1 base, 19 bases remained unmatched. CDR1 and CDR2 (germline): SGHTA, FQGNSA. CDR3 loop: CASSPRHPGLVGIQETQYF. CDR3 bases: TGTGCCAGCAGCCCAAGACACCCCGGACTAGTGGGGATCCAAGAGACCCAGTACTTC.

This clonotype showed up just a few times. This sequence joins TRBV29-1 and TRBJ1-2, with TRBD1 identical over 7 bases. V gave up 6 bases and J gave up 6 bases; unmatched junction bases: 1. CDR1 is SQVTM, CDR2 ANQGSEA, per germline. This CDR3 comprises 10 residues. CDR3 bases: TGCAGCGTAGGGGGCGATGGCTACACCTTC. Translating it yields CSVGGDGYTF.